A selection of T cell receptor beta chains follows, all from one sample in a study of Ad26.COV2.S vaccination and SARS-CoV-2 variants. Assay used: immunoSEQ multiplex PCR; TCRdb lists only in-frame clones, some missing. The sample carries about 350,000 clones, 85% recorded once. The sample was peripheral blood, taken in a trial of Ad26.COV2.S vaccine versus placebo. The origin of the receptors is a person between 18 and 65 years old who received the Ad26.COV2.S COVID-19 vaccine or a placebo. Each CDR3 is given with its conserved first and last residue. The D gene is left open where the match is weak. Not all rows give a size; the values are once, few, many and, for expanded clones, a class.

abundance	j_gene	len	v_gene	d_gene	CDR3nt	CDR3aa
.	TRBJ2-3	17	TRBV7-2	.	TGTGCCAGCAGCTCCCGGGACATCGAACTGGGAACAGATACGCAGTATTTT	CASSSRDIELGTDTQYF
.	TRBJ2-3	17	TRBV5-1	.	TGCGCCAGCAGCTTGGGGACCGGGGGCCTCCTCACAGATACGCAGTATTTT	CASSLGTGGLLTDTQYF
once	TRBJ1-3	16	TRBV3-1/TRBV3-2	.	TGTGCCAGCAGCCAAGGCAAGGACAGCTCTGGAAACACCATATATTTT	CASSQGKDSSGNTIYF
.	TRBJ2-5	13	TRBV27	TRBD2	TGTGCCACCCGGGGTTGGGGGGGGGAGACCCAGTACTTC	CATRGWGGETQYF
few	TRBJ1-5	13	TRBV5-1	.	TGCGCCAGCAGCTTGGATAGCAATCAGCCCCAGCATTTT	CASSLDSNQPQHF
.	TRBJ2-7	14	TRBV10-1	TRBD2	TGCGCCAGCAGTACTAGCGGGAGAGTATACGAGCAGTACTTC	CASSTSGRVYEQYF
.	TRBJ2-7	13	TRBV10-2	.	TGCGCCAGCAGTGAGGTCGGAGGAGCCGAGCAGTACTTC	CASSEVGGAEQYF
.	TRBJ2-7	14	TRBV11-2	TRBD1	TGTGCCAGCAGGTGGACAGGGGTAGGGGACGAGCAGTACTTC	CASRWTGVGDEQYF
.	TRBJ2-1	15	TRBV4-1	TRBD1	TGCGCCAGCAGCTTGGGACAGGGGAACTACAATGAGCAGTTCTTC	CASSLGQGNYNEQFF
.	TRBJ1-5	12	TRBV15	.	TGTGCCACCAGCAGGATCAATCAGCCCCAGCATTTT	CATSRINQPQHF
.	TRBJ1-6	12	TRBV6-6	.	TGTGCCAGCAGACCGCATGATTCACCCCTCCACTTT	CASRPHDSPLHF
.	TRBJ1-5	15	TRBV19	TRBD1	TGTGCCAGTAGTATAGGACAGGGGTTCACTCAGCCCCAGCATTTT	CASSIGQGFTQPQHF
.	TRBJ2-7	15	TRBV15	TRBD2	TGTGCCACCAGCCATGGGACTAGCGGGAGCTACGAGCAGTACTTC	CATSHGTSGSYEQYF
.	TRBJ1-4	16	TRBV28	TRBD1	TGTGCCAGCAGTCTATACGGGACAGGGGGGAGTGAAAAACTGTTTTTT	CASSLYGTGGSEKLFF
.	TRBJ1-2	14	TRBV30	.	TGTGCCTGGAGTCCCTTTCAGGGTAACTATGGCTACACCTTC	CAWSPFQGNYGYTF
.	TRBJ2-7	14	TRBV30	TRBD2	TGTGCCTGGAGGGTTCGGGGGGGCTACTACGAGCAGTACTTC	CAWRVRGGYYEQYF
.	TRBJ2-5	15	TRBV27	TRBD2	TGTGCCAGCAGTTCGGGGACTAGTCCCTGGGAGACCCAGTACTTC	CASSSGTSPWETQYF
.	TRBJ2-7	14	TRBV4-3	.	TGCGCCAGCAGCCACGCTTCAACCCCCTACGAGCAGTACTTC	CASSHASTPYEQYF
once	TRBJ1-1	15	TRBV5-1	.	TGCGCCAGCAGCTTGCAGGATATACTGAACACTGAAGCTTTCTTT	CASSLQDILNTEAFF
.	TRBJ1-3	14	TRBV5-5	TRBD1	TGTGCCAGCAGCTGGGGACAGTCTGGAAACACCATATATTTT	CASSWGQSGNTIYF
.	TRBJ1-1	14	TRBV18	.	TGTGCCAGCTCAGTACCGGGACGGAACACTGAAGCTTTCTTT	CASSVPGRNTEAFF
.	TRBJ2-7	15	TRBV19	.	TGTGCCAGTAGTATAGCAACGGGACGGGTCTACGAGCAGTACTTC	CASSIATGRVYEQYF
.	TRBJ2-7	14	TRBV19	TRBD2	TGTGCCAGTAGTATTAGGGCTAGCGGCTACGAGCAGTACTTC	CASSIRASGYEQYF
.	TRBJ1-3	17	TRBV7-2	.	TGTGCCAGCAGCTTAGGTTGGGGACGGGACTCTGGAAACACCATATATTTT	CASSLGWGRDSGNTIYF
once	TRBJ2-5	12	TRBV4-1	.	TGCGCCAGCAGCCAAGATTTAGAGACCCAGTACTTC	CASSQDLETQYF
.	TRBJ2-4	15	TRBV7-9	TRBD1	TGTGCCAGCAGCTCCCGACAGGGGTGGGAGAACATTCAGTACTTC	CASSSRQGWENIQYF
.	TRBJ1-5	16	TRBV4-1	TRBD1	TGCGCCAGCAGCCAAGATGGACAGGGATTAAATCAGCCCCAGCATTTT	CASSQDGQGLNQPQHF
.	TRBJ2-5	12	TRBV19	.	TGTGCCAGTAGTTCCGGGGAAGAGACCCAGTACTTC	CASSSGEETQYF
.	TRBJ1-1	16	TRBV20-1	.	TGCAGTGCTAGTAATTTCGGTGGTCGAGGGAGAGCTGAAGCTTTCTTT	CSASNFGGRGRAEAFF
.	TRBJ2-3	16	TRBV7-2	TRBD2	TGTGCCAGCAGCTTAGGTAGCGGGGAGGGCACAGATACGCAGTATTTT	CASSLGSGEGTDTQYF
.	TRBJ2-1	15	TRBV6-2/TRBV6-3	.	TGTGCCAGCAGTTACTTACGGTCCTCCTACAATGAGCAGTTCTTC	CASSYLRSSYNEQFF
.	TRBJ2-5	13	TRBV5-1	.	TGCGCCAGCAGCTCGGGTCCACAAGAGACCCAGTACTTC	CASSSGPQETQYF
.	TRBJ2-5	12	TRBV10-3	.	TGTGCCATCAGCTCGTACCAAGAGACCCAGTACTTC	CAISSYQETQYF
.	TRBJ1-5	14	TRBV28	.	TGTGCCAGCAGTTTATCCAGGGGCGAACAGCCCCAGCATTTT	CASSLSRGEQPQHF
.	TRBJ2-1	15	TRBV2	.	TGTGCCAGCAGAAGGGCAGGGGAGTCCTACGATGAGCAGTTCTTC	CASRRAGESYDEQFF
.	TRBJ2-3	15	TRBV10-1	.	TGCGCCAGCAGTGAGTCCCCCAGGGACCCAGATACGCAGTATTTT	CASSESPRDPDTQYF
.	TRBJ1-5	15	TRBV27	.	TGTGCCAGCAGTCCCCACAGGGATAGCAATCAGCCCCAGCATTTT	CASSPHRDSNQPQHF
once	TRBJ1-1	14	TRBV25-1	.	TGTGCCAGCAGTGGAGAGGGGGATGCCACTGAAGCTTTCTTT	CASSGEGDATEAFF
.	TRBJ1-6	16	TRBV7-9	TRBD1	TGTGCCAGCAGCTTAGGGGGACAGGGATTTAATTCACCCCTCCACTTT	CASSLGGQGFNSPLHF
.	TRBJ2-1	16	TRBV10-3	TRBD1	TGTGCCATCAGTGAGCCTTCCGGGACAGCCTACAATGAGCAGTTCTTC	CAISEPSGTAYNEQFF
.	TRBJ2-5	13	TRBV30	.	TGTGCCTGGGACCAGGTATTCCAAGAGACCCAGTACTTC	CAWDQVFQETQYF
once	TRBJ2-7	18	TRBV4-3	TRBD1	TGCGCCAGCAGCCAAGATGTCCCGGGACAGGGTACCTTAGGGGAGCAGTACTTC	CASSQDVPGQGTLGEQYF
.	TRBJ2-1	17	TRBV7-2	TRBD1	TGTGCCAGCAGCTTAATCGTCAGACAGGGGGCGTCGGGTGAGCAGTTCTTC	CASSLIVRQGASGEQFF
.	TRBJ2-2	17	TRBV19	TRBD2	TGTGCCAGTAGTATAAGACTCGGCGGGAGAGGCGCCGGGGAGCTGTTTTTT	CASSIRLGGRGAGELFF
.	TRBJ2-2	14	TRBV19	TRBD1	TGTGCCAGTAGTATGGGACAGGGGACCGGGGAGCTGTTTTTT	CASSMGQGTGELFF
.	TRBJ2-1	17	TRBV7-9	.	TGTGCCAGCAGCCCTCGCTCGGGTAGGCGCTCCTACAATGAGCAGTTCTTC	CASSPRSGRRSYNEQFF
.	TRBJ2-7	14	TRBV2	.	TGTGCCAGCAGAATTATTACAGCGGGCCACGAGCAGTACTTC	CASRIITAGHEQYF
.	TRBJ1-2	15	TRBV6-5	TRBD1	TGTGCCAGCAGACAACCCGGGACAGGGCCCTATGGCTACACCTTC	CASRQPGTGPYGYTF
.	TRBJ2-1	16	TRBV19	TRBD1	TGTGCCAGTAGTATAGTAGGGACAGGGGCCTACAATGAGCAGTTCTTC	CASSIVGTGAYNEQFF
.	TRBJ2-1	14	TRBV10-3	TRBD1	TGTGCCATCAGTGAGGGGACAGGGAGGGATGAGCAGTTCTTC	CAISEGTGRDEQFF
.	TRBJ1-6	14	TRBV9	.	TGTGCCAGCAGCGTATCTCAGGGGAGTTCACCCCTCCACTTT	CASSVSQGSSPLHF
.	TRBJ2-3	16	TRBV3-1/TRBV3-2	.	TGTGCCAGCAGCCAAGATCCCGGACAGTTCACAGATACGCAGTATTTT	CASSQDPGQFTDTQYF
.	TRBJ2-2	15	TRBV7-9	TRBD1	TGTGCCAGCAGAAAGGACAGGCTGGACACCGGGGAGCTGTTTTTT	CASRKDRLDTGELFF
.	TRBJ1-6	12	TRBV6-2/TRBV6-3	.	TGTGCCAGCAGTTACCACCAGGGACCCCTCCACTTT	CASSYHQGPLHF
.	TRBJ2-5	16	TRBV9	.	TGTGCCAGCAGCCTAGGACTCGCGGGGGCGGGGGAGACCCAGTACTTC	CASSLGLAGAGETQYF
.	TRBJ1-4	14	TRBV7-9	TRBD1	TGTGCCAGCAGCTTACTTAAACAGGGGGCAAAACTGTTTTTT	CASSLLKQGAKLFF
.	TRBJ2-7	13	TRBV6-6	TRBD1	TGTGCCAGCAGTACCCGGACAGGGGGCGAGCAGTACTTC	CASSTRTGGEQYF
many	TRBJ2-7	11	TRBV7-9	.	TGTGCCAGCAGCTCCGACCTGAGTGAGTACTTC	CASSSDLSEYF
.	TRBJ1-5	13	TRBV25-1	.	TGTGCCAGCAGTTTTATGGGGAATCAGCCCCAGCATTTT	CASSFMGNQPQHF
.	TRBJ1-2	14	TRBV5-4	.	TGTGCCAGCAGCTTGTTGCAGGGAGGATATGGCTACACCTTC	CASSLLQGGYGYTF